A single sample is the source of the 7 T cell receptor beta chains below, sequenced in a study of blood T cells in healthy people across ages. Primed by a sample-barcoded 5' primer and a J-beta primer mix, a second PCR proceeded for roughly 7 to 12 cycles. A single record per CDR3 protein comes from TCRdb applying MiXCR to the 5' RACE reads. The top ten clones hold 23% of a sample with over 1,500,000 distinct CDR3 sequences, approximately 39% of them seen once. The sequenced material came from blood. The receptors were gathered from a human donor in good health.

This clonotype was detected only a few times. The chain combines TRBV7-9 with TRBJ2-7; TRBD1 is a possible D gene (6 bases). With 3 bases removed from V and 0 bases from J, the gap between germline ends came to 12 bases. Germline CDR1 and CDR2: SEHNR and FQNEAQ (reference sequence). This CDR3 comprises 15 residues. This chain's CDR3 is CASSFSSGVSYEQYF. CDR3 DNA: TGTGCCAGCAGCTTTAGCTCAGGGGTCTCCTACGAGCAGTACTTC.

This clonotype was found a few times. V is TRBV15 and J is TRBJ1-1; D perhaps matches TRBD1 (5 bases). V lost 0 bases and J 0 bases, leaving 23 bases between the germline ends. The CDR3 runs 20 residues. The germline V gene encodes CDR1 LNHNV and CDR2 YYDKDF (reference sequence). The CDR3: CATSRDRYVWRGGMNTEAFF. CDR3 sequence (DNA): TGTGCCACCAGCAGAGATAGGTACGTCTGGAGGGGCGGAATGAACACTGAAGCTTTCTTT.

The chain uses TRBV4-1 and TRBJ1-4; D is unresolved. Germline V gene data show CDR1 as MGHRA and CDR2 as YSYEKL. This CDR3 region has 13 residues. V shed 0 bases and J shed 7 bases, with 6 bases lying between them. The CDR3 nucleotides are TGCGCCAGCAGCCAAGATTGGACTGAAAAACTGTTTTTT. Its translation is CASSQDWTEKLFF.

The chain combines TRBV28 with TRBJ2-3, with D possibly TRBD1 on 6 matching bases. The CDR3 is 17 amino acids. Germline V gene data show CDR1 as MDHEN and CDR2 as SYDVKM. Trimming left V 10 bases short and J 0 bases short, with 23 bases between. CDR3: CAIQLLGTRHSTDTQYF. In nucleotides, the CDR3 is TGTGCCATTCAGCTACTTGGGACACGCCATAGCACAGATACGCAGTATTTT.

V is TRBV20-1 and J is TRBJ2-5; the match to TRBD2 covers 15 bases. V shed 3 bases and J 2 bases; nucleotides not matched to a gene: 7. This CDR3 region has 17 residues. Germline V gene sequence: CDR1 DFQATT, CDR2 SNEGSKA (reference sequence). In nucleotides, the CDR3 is TGCAGTGCTAGTAGGACTAGCGGGGGGGCGTGGCAAGAGACCCAGTACTTC. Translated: CSASRTSGGAWQETQYF.

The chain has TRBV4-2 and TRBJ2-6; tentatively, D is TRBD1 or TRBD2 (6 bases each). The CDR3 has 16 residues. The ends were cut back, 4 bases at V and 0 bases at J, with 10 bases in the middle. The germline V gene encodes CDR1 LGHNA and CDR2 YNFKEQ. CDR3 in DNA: TGTGCCAGCAGCCCGGAGGGGGGCTCTGGGGCCAACGTCCTGACTTTC. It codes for CASSPEGGSGANVLTF.

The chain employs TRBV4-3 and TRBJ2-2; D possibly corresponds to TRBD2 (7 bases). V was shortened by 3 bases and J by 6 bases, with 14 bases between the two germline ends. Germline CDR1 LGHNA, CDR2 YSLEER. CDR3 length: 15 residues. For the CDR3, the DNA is TGCGCCAGCAGCCAGAAGGTGGGGGGGCCCGGGGAGCTGTTTTTT. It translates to CASSQKVGGPGELFF.